Listed below are T cell receptor beta chains from one sample, sequenced in a study of metastatic and nonmetastatic thyroid tumors. TCRdb re-called clones via MiXCR from the PCR reads. In the table there are about 18,000 clones, less than 35% of which are singletons. Sequences were obtained from tumor tissue. The receptor source for this set is a female donor with papillary thyroid cancer or a benign thyroid nodule (not recorded which). Some clones in this sample may be carry-over from other donors' samples. The CDR3 runs from the conserved cysteine through the conserved F or W. D genes are given only for firm matches. Rows may omit the clone size; those that give it use once, few, many or a size class.

j_call | d_call | clone_size | v_call | cdr3_aa | cdr3_nt
TRBJ1-2 | NA | medium-sized | TRBV5-4 | CASSLAGGWGYTF | TGTGCCAGCAGCTTGGCCGGGGGCTGGGGCTACACCTTC
TRBJ1-5 | NA | NA | TRBV6-2/TRBV6-3 | CASSYCERRNLSNQPQHF | TGTGCCAGCAGTTACTGTGAACGACGGAACTTGAGCAATCAGCCCCAGCATTTT
TRBJ2-7 | NA | few | TRBV6-2/TRBV6-3 | CASSPLASSFYEQYF | TGTGCCAGCAGTCCATTAGCTAGCAGTTTCTACGAGCAGTACTTC
TRBJ1-5 | TRBD1 | NA | TRBV5-1 | CASSLATGGSSPQHF | TGCGCCAGCAGCCTCGCGACAGGGGGATCTTCGCCCCAGCATTTT
TRBJ1-3 | NA | NA | TRBV6-1 | CASTRGEWDSGNTIYF | TGTGCCAGCACCCGGGGGGAGTGGGACTCTGGAAACACCATATATTTT
TRBJ2-3 | TRBD2 | NA | TRBV20-1 | CSASDATSGGLGTDTQYF | TGCAGTGCTAGCGATGCGACTAGCGGGGGGCTGGGCACAGATACGCAGTATTTT
TRBJ1-3 | NA | few | TRBV6-6 | CASSYGRTTGNTIYF | TGTGCCAGCAGTTACGGGCGCACGACTGGAAACACCATATATTTT
TRBJ2-7 | TRBD1 | medium-sized | TRBV10-3 | CAISGLEQGLPEQYF | TGTGCCATCAGTGGCCTCGAACAGGGGTTGCCCGAGCAGTACTTC
TRBJ2-1 | NA | NA | TRBV9 | CASNGGSYNEQFF | TGTGCCAGCAACGGCGGATCCTACAATGAGCAGTTCTTC
TRBJ2-3 | NA | few | TRBV6-1 | CASSEGETDTQYF | TGTGCCAGCAGTGAAGGAGAGACAGATACGCAGTATTTT
TRBJ1-5 | NA | medium-sized | TRBV7-8 | CASTPSRGSNQPQHF | TGTGCCAGCACCCCATCGAGGGGGAGCAATCAGCCCCAGCATTTT
TRBJ2-7 | NA | once | TRBV24-1 | CATSDSSSGYHPYEQYF | TGTGCCACCAGTGATTCCTCTTCTGGCTACCATCCATACGAGCAGTACTTC
TRBJ2-7 | NA | few | TRBV6-6 | CATLPEAKGGGYEQYF | TGTGCCACCCTTCCGGAGGCGAAGGGGGGCGGGTACGAGCAGTACTTC
TRBJ1-1 | TRBD1 | NA | TRBV6-5 | CASSYNTGGNTEAFF | TGTGCCAGCAGTTACAACACAGGGGGTAACACTGAAGCTTTCTTT
TRBJ2-7 | NA | once | TRBV3-1 | CASSQRWGSDEQYF | TGTGCCAGCAGCCAAAGGTGGGGTAGCGACGAGCAGTACTTC
TRBJ2-7 | NA | NA | TRBV9 | CASSGGGGLTYEQYF | TGTGCCAGCAGCGGGGGTGGCGGGCTGACCTACGAGCAGTACTTC
TRBJ2-2 | NA | few | TRBV6-4 | CASSARGIDTGELFF | TGTGCCAGCAGTGCCCGGGGGATCGACACCGGGGAGCTGTTTTTT
TRBJ2-3 | NA | many | TRBV7-2 | CASSKGGGRTDTQYF | TGTGCCAGCAGCAAAGGAGGGGGCCGCACAGATACGCAGTATTTT
TRBJ2-7 | TRBD1 | NA | TRBV28 | CASRYPGQGIYEQYF | TGTGCCAGCAGATACCCGGGACAGGGCATCTACGAGCAGTACTTC
TRBJ2-7 | TRBD2 | few | TRBV6-2/TRBV6-3 | CASSSRTHSGSIYEQYF | TGTGCCAGTAGTTCTCGAACCCACAGCGGGAGTATCTACGAGCAGTACTTC
TRBJ2-7 | TRBD2 | NA | TRBV6-6 | CASSYSRNLAGSYEQYF | TGTGCCAGCAGTTACTCTCGGAACTTAGCGGGATCCTACGAGCAGTACTTC
TRBJ2-7 | NA | NA | TRBV6-5 | CASSSASSPEQYF | TGTGCCAGCAGTTCCGCGTCTAGTCCCGAGCAGTACTTC
TRBJ2-3 | NA | many | TRBV28 | CASSLVAGTDTQYF | TGTGCCAGCAGTTTGGTGGCGGGCACAGATACGCAGTATTTT
TRBJ2-1 | TRBD1 | NA | TRBV6-2/TRBV6-3 | CASSRQGRFREAYNEQFF | TGTGCCAGCAGTCGACAGGGGCGTTTCAGAGAAGCCTACAATGAGCAGTTCTTC
TRBJ2-7 | TRBD1 | medium-sized | TRBV6-2/TRBV6-3 | CASSWTGYEQYF | TGTGCCAGCAGTTGGACAGGGTACGAGCAGTACTTC
TRBJ1-1 | NA | NA | TRBV20-1 | CSARTVNTGGTEAFF | TGCAGTGCTAGGACGGTAAATACCGGGGGCACTGAAGCTTTCTTT
TRBJ2-2 | TRBD2 | NA | TRBV2 | CASSGSSGRAFGELFF | TGTGCCAGCAGTGGGTCTAGCGGGAGGGCCTTCGGGGAGCTGTTTTTT
TRBJ1-3 | NA | few | TRBV12-3/TRBV12-4 | CASSPRSGSGNTIYF | TGTGCCAGCAGCCCCCGGTCAGGGTCTGGAAACACCATATATTTT
TRBJ2-7 | TRBD2 | many | TRBV11-2 | CASSLTDSGGYEQYF | TGTGCCAGCAGCTTAACCGACTCGGGGGGCTACGAGCAGTACTTC
TRBJ2-1 | NA | NA | TRBV11-2 | CASSLDLGSSYNEQFF | TGTGCCAGCAGCTTAGACCTCGGGAGCTCCTACAATGAGCAGTTCTTC
TRBJ1-2 | NA | NA | TRBV11-3 | CASSPGRGASYGYTF | TGTGCCAGCAGCCCAGGCCGGGGCGCATCCTATGGCTACACCTTC
TRBJ1-2 | NA | few | TRBV19 | CASSSSGQNYGYTF | TGTGCCAGTAGTAGTTCCGGACAGAACTATGGCTACACCTTC
TRBJ2-7 | NA | few | TRBV2 | CASSPLDEQYF | TGTGCCAGCAGCCCCTTGGACGAGCAGTACTTC
TRBJ1-3 | TRBD1 | once | TRBV30 | CAWSEGAGGNTIYF | TGTGCCTGGAGTGAGGGGGCTGGCGGAAACACCATATATTTT
TRBJ1-2 | NA | NA | TRBV28 | CASSSTYVGPYDGYTF | TGTGCCAGCAGTTCGACATACGTGGGGCCTTACGATGGCTACACCTTC
TRBJ2-7 | NA | few | TRBV6-2/TRBV6-3 | CASSYAGAGPSYEQYF | TGTGCCAGCAGTTACGCTGGGGCGGGACCCTCCTACGAGCAGTACTTC
TRBJ1-2 | NA | few | TRBV6-2/TRBV6-3 | CASSYSPAYGYTF | TGTGCCAGCAGTTACTCGCCGGCCTATGGCTACACCTTC
TRBJ2-3 | TRBD2 | NA | TRBV25-1 | CASSVGTSGSADTQYF | TGTGCCAGCAGTGTCGGGACTAGCGGGAGCGCAGATACGCAGTATTTT
TRBJ2-7 | NA | few | TRBV6-1 | CASSEGTMVAYEQHF | TGTGCCAGCAGTGAAGGGACAATGGTTGCCTACGAGCAGCACTTC
TRBJ2-3 | TRBD2 | few | TRBV28 | CASSLRGLARGTSTDTQYF | TGTGCCAGCAGTTTACGGGGACTAGCGCGAGGTACTAGCACAGATACGCAGTATTTT
TRBJ2-7 | NA | few | TRBV2 | CASTLGSYEQYF | TGTGCCAGCACTTTGGGGTCCTACGAGCAGTACTTC
TRBJ2-7 | NA | many | TRBV20-1 | CSARAITPGTQYEQYF | TGCAGTGCTAGAGCGATTACACCGGGAACCCAATACGAGCAGTACTTC